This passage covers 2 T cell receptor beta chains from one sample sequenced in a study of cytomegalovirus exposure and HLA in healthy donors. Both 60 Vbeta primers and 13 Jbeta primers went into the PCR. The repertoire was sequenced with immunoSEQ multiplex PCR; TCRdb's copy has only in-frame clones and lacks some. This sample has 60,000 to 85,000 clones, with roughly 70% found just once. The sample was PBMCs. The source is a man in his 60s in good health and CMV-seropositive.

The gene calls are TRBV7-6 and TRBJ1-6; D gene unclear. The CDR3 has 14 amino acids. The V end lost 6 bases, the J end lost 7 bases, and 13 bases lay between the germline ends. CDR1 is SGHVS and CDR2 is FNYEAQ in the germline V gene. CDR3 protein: CASRRPGSNSPLHF. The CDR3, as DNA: TGTGCCAGCAGGAGACCGGGATCCAATTCACCCCTCCACTTT. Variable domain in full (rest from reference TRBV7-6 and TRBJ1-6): GAGVSQSPRYKVTKRGQDVALRCDPISGHVSLYWYRQALGQGPEFLTYFNYEAQQDKSGLPNDRFSAERPEGSISTLTIQRTEQRDSAMYRCASRRPGSNSPLHFGNGTRLTVT.

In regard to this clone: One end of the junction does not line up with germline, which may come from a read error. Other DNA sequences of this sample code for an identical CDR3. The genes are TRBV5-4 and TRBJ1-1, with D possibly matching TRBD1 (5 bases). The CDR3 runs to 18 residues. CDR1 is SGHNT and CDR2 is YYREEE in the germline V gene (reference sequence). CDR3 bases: TGCGCCAGCAGCTTGGGGGTGGGAGCGGGCCAAATGAACACTGAAGCTTTCTTT. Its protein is CASSLGVGAGQMNTEAFF.